This is a list of T cell receptor beta chains from one sample in a study of beta chain features in type 1 diabetes. Assay used: immunoSEQ multiplex PCR; TCRdb lists only in-frame clones, some missing. The sample has 400,000 to 550,000 clones; more than 9.5% are singletons. Source material: naive CD4+ T cells from blood. These receptor sequences come from a woman aged 18 to 35 in good health. The CDR3 runs from the conserved cysteine through the conserved F or W. D genes are given only for firm matches. The size entry is marked missing in some rows and otherwise reads once, few, many or a size class.

D | J | V | size | CDR3 | DNA
TRBD1 | TRBJ2-7 | TRBV7-9 | few | CASSPPDRAAYEQYF | TGTGCCAGCAGCCCACCGGACAGGGCCGCCTACGAGCAGTACTTC
. | TRBJ1-6 | TRBV14 | few | CASSQDLRSPLHF | TGTGCCAGCAGCCAAGATCTGCGTTCACCCCTCCACTTT
TRBD2 | TRBJ2-1 | TRBV19 | few | CASSTFSGGSYNEQFF | TGTGCCAGTAGTACCTTTAGCGGGGGCTCCTACAATGAGCAGTTCTTC
. | TRBJ2-2 | TRBV5-1 | . | CASSLIVGPTGELFF | TGCGCCAGCAGCTTAATAGTCGGACCCACCGGGGAGCTGTTTTTT
TRBD1 | TRBJ2-1 | TRBV2 | . | CASSHPLRQGAYNEQFF | TGTGCCAGCAGTCACCCTCTCCGACAGGGGGCCTACAATGAGCAGTTCTTC
. | TRBJ1-6 | TRBV19 | once | CASTIRNSPLHF | TGTGCCAGTACCATACGGAATTCACCCCTCCACTTT
. | TRBJ2-5 | TRBV12-5 | . | CASGLVLTSGETQYF | TGTGCTAGTGGTTTGGTCCTAACTAGTGGGGAGACCCAGTACTTC
TRBD1 | TRBJ2-5 | TRBV5-4 | . | CASSLRDSQETQYF | TGTGCCAGCAGCCTTAGGGACAGCCAAGAGACCCAGTACTTC
TRBD1 | TRBJ1-1 | TRBV19 | few | CASRTGQKNTEAFF | TGTGCCAGTAGGACGGGACAGAAGAACACTGAAGCTTTCTTT
TRBD2 | TRBJ2-3 | TRBV11-2 | few | CASSFGTSSYF | TGTGCCAGCAGCTTCGGGACTAGTTCGTATTTT
. | TRBJ1-1 | TRBV28 | . | CASSWTGVDTEAFF | TGTGCCAGCAGCTGGACTGGGGTGGACACTGAAGCTTTCTTT
TRBD1 | TRBJ1-4 | TRBV9 | . | CASSARSGGTNEKLFF | TGTGCCAGCAGCGCGAGATCAGGGGGAACTAATGAAAAACTGTTTTTT
. | TRBJ1-2 | TRBV11-2 | few | CASSPPGSYGYTF | TGTGCCAGCAGTCCCCCGGGGAGCTATGGCTACACCTTC
TRBD2 | TRBJ2-1 | TRBV9 | . | CASSVAGLAAGEQFF | TGTGCCAGCAGCGTAGCGGGACTAGCGGCTGGTGAGCAGTTCTTC
. | TRBJ1-1 | TRBV7-2 | . | CASSLRTNTEAFF | TGTGCCAGCAGCCTCCGAACGAACACTGAAGCTTTCTTT
. | TRBJ1-4 | TRBV7-9 | few | CASSRSRNEKLFF | TGTGCCAGCAGCCGATCACGGAATGAAAAACTGTTTTTT
. | TRBJ2-3 | TRBV7-2 | few | CASSWGEGTDTQYF | TGTGCCAGCAGCTGGGGGGAGGGCACAGATACGCAGTATTTT
TRBD1 | TRBJ2-7 | TRBV7-7 | . | CASSLTDRSYEQYF | TGTGCTAGCAGCTTAACGGACAGGTCCTACGAGCAGTACTTC
TRBD1 | TRBJ2-5 | TRBV4-1 | few | CASSHHRGTLQETQYF | TGCGCCAGCAGCCACCACAGGGGGACTCTCCAAGAGACCCAGTACTTC
. | TRBJ1-5 | TRBV19 | few | CASSIKVMLPPQHF | TGTGCCAGTAGTATAAAGGTAATGTTACCGCCCCAGCATTTT
TRBD2 | TRBJ2-2 | TRBV9 | . | CASSALAANTGELFF | TGTGCCAGCAGCGCGCTAGCGGCAAACACCGGGGAGCTGTTTTTT
. | TRBJ2-1 | TRBV18 | . | CASSPVVIPYNEQFF | TGTGCCAGCTCACCAGTGGTAATCCCGTACAATGAGCAGTTCTTC
. | TRBJ2-1 | TRBV4-3 | few | CASSQDQASSYNEQFF | TGCGCCAGCAGCCAAGATCAGGCGAGCTCCTACAATGAGCAGTTCTTC
TRBD2 | TRBJ2-2 | TRBV15 | . | CATSRDRGGGNTGELFF | TGTGCCACCAGCAGAGATCGAGGCGGGGGGAACACCGGGGAGCTGTTTTTT
TRBD2 | TRBJ2-1 | TRBV7-9 | . | CASSHPSGGVNNEQFF | TGTGCCAGCAGCCACCCTAGCGGGGGGGTAAACAATGAGCAGTTCTTC
TRBD1 | TRBJ1-2 | TRBV29-1 | few | CSVESTGDNYGYTF | TGCAGCGTTGAGTCAACAGGGGATAACTATGGCTACACCTTC
TRBD2 | TRBJ2-3 | TRBV4-3 | . | CASSQGRVTTSGLTDTQYF | TGCGCCAGCAGCCAGGGGCGCGTTACGACTAGCGGACTCACAGATACGCAGTATTTT
TRBD1 | TRBJ1-5 | TRBV30 | . | CAWSGNRGLNQPQHF | TGTGCCTGGAGTGGAAACAGGGGCCTGAATCAGCCCCAGCATTTT
. | TRBJ2-5 | TRBV5-1 | . | CASRQIQETQYF | TGCGCCAGCAGACAGATACAAGAGACCCAGTACTTC
TRBD1 | TRBJ2-1 | TRBV29-1 | few | CSVARGQSSYNEQFF | TGCAGCGTTGCCAGGGGGCAAAGCTCCTACAATGAGCAGTTCTTC
. | TRBJ2-2 | TRBV7-3 | . | CASSLTAVAGELFF | TGTGCCAGCAGCTTAACGGCAGTGGCCGGGGAGCTGTTTTTT
. | TRBJ2-7 | TRBV6-5 | . | CASSYSLQAHYEQYF | TGTGCCAGCAGTTACTCGTTACAGGCTCACTACGAGCAGTACTTC
. | TRBJ2-1 | TRBV29-1 | . | CSVESGWGSEQFF | TGCAGCGTTGAGTCGGGGTGGGGAAGTGAGCAGTTCTTC
. | TRBJ2-1 | TRBV11-3 | . | CASSMDLRGNNEQFF | TGTGCCAGCAGCATGGACCTAAGGGGGAACAATGAGCAGTTCTTC
TRBD2 | TRBJ2-3 | TRBV4-3 | few | CASSQVAGRADTQYF | TGCGCCAGCAGCCAAGTAGCGGGGAGGGCAGATACGCAGTATTTT
TRBD2 | TRBJ2-2 | TRBV30 | . | CAWSVPAGVSTGELFF | TGTGCCTGGAGTGTGCCAGCGGGAGTCAGCACCGGGGAGCTGTTTTTT
. | TRBJ2-3 | TRBV30 | . | CAWSVQGRSQYF | TGTGCCTGGAGTGTACAAGGGAGGTCTCAGTATTTT
. | TRBJ1-6 | TRBV28 | . | CASSLTETANSPLHF | TGTGCCAGCAGTTTAACGGAGACAGCTAATTCACCCCTCCACTTT
TRBD1 | TRBJ1-6 | TRBV7-2 | . | CASSPRDRGTNSPLHF | TGTGCCAGCAGCCCCCGGGACAGGGGAACTAATTCACCCCTCCACTTT
. | TRBJ2-3 | TRBV18 | . | CASSGRRGDTQYF | TGTGCCAGCTCAGGTCGAAGGGGAGATACGCAGTATTTT
. | TRBJ1-1 | TRBV9 | few | CASSPAGMNTEAFF | TGTGCCAGCAGTCCGGCAGGGATGAACACTGAAGCTTTCTTT
TRBD1 | TRBJ2-3 | TRBV7-3 | few | CASSGQGATDTQYF | TGTGCCAGCAGCGGGCAGGGGGCTACAGATACGCAGTATTTT
TRBD2 | TRBJ2-3 | TRBV9 | . | CASSGTSGISTDTQYF | TGTGCCAGCAGCGGGACTAGCGGGATAAGCACAGATACGCAGTATTTT
TRBD2 | TRBJ2-1 | TRBV12-5 | . | CASGPLTSGAMQFF | TGTGCTAGTGGTCCCCTGACTAGCGGGGCTATGCAGTTCTTC
TRBD2 | TRBJ2-1 | TRBV5-1 | . | CASSSIAGSYNEQFF | TGCGCCAGCAGCTCTATAGCGGGCTCCTACAATGAGCAGTTCTTC
. | TRBJ1-2 | TRBV30 | . | CAWSVSGKSGYTF | TGTGCCTGGAGTGTATCTGGGAAAAGCGGCTACACCTTC
. | TRBJ1-5 | TRBV7-9 | few | CASSLGGLNQPQHF | TGTGCCAGCAGCTTAGGGGGGCTCAATCAGCCCCAGCATTTT
. | TRBJ2-3 | TRBV9 | . | CASSVSLTDTQYF | TGTGCCAGCAGCGTTAGCCTCACAGATACGCAGTATTTT
. | TRBJ1-1 | TRBV30 | . | CAWSVLGRMRNTEAFF | TGTGCCTGGAGTGTATTAGGACGGATGAGGAACACTGAAGCTTTCTTT
. | TRBJ1-3 | TRBV14 | few | CASSHPGNTIYF | TGTGCCAGCAGCCACCCTGGAAACACCATATATTTT